The following is a T cell receptor (beta chain) sequence with its context. Trimming removed 3 bases from V and 6 bases from J, with 14 bases in between. The germline gives CDR1 SGHDN, CDR2 FVKESK. The CDR3 consists of 14 residues. This sample stems from a study of T cell responses to AZD1222 COVID-19 vaccine. Profiled with immunoSEQ multiplex PCR; TCRdb holds only in-frame clones, not every one. The sample consists of about 180,000 clones, around 88% of them appearing once. Here the sequenced sample was peripheral blood, taken on day 0 of AZD1222 vaccination. The receptor's source is an adult in good health. V usage is TRBV14 and J usage is TRBJ1-2, with TRBD1 as a possible D gene (5 bases). DNA of the CDR3: TGTGCCAGCAGCCATATCCGCGGGGGAGATGGCTACACCTTC. Protein sequence: CASSHIRGGDGYTF.